This record concerns one T cell receptor (beta chain) sequence. Its matching antigen is unknown. This record comes from a study of CD8+ T cells in alopecia areata. Study findings and constraints: Scalp repertoires also include resident alphabeta T cells from normal skin.

Treatment specified: oral pan-JAK inhibitor, 5-10 mg twice daily. V lost 4 bases and J lost 4, with 19 bases in between. The CDR3 totals 16 residues. The germline V gene has CDR1 MNHNY and CDR2 SVGAGI (reference sequence). Extraction of RNA preceded its reverse transcription into cDNA, which served as the sequencing template. Libraries were prepared by immunoSEQ multiplex PCR; TCRdb keeps only in-frame clonotypes and omits some of them. The top ten clones hold approximately 0.69% of a sample with fewer than 250,000 clones, 60% to 70% of them seen once. This sequence joins TRBV6-6 and TRBJ1-2, with D perhaps matching TRBD1 (5 bases). This TCR derives from a human donor with alopecia areata. Sequencing was performed on CD4+ T cells sorted from blood, taken at week 4, from a patient treated with tofacitinib. Written as DNA, the CDR3 is TGTGCCAGCAGTTTACTACGGGACGGAGCCAGCTATGGCTACACCTTC. Translating it yields CASSLLRDGASYGYTF.